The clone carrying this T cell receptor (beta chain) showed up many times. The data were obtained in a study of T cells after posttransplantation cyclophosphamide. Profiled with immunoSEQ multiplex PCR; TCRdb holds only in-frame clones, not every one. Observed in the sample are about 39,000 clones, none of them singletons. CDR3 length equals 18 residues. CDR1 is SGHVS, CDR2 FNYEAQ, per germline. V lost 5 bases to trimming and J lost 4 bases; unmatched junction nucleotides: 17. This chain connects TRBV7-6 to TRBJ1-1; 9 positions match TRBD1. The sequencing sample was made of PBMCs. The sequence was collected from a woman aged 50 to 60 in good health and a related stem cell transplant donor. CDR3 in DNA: TGTGCCAGCAGCAGAACTGTTACAGGGGGCTCGGTTTCCACTGAAGCTTTCTTT. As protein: CASSRTVTGGSVSTEAFF.